This T cell receptor beta chain is from a study of long-term antiretroviral therapy in people with HIV. Every participant gave one or more pre-ART and two or more post-ART PBMC samples. Study-wide points: The clones with expansion before ART were dominant in the repertoire at all time points. Compared with controls, HIV repertoires showed narrower CDR3 length ranges. No data on ART adherence, viral resistance or therapy changes.

Sequencing relied on immunoSEQ assay v3.0, run at survey level. Profiling relied on immunoSEQ multiplex PCR, and the TCRdb table lists in-frame clones only, not all of them. The data show tens of thousands of clones, with about 93% seen just once and about 6.4% held by the top ten. The count of this clone is one. The antigen is unknown. This TCR came from a middle-aged woman with HIV. The sample in question was unsorted PBMCs, obtained about 6.7 years after starting antiretroviral therapy.

The DNA for the CDR3 is TGTGCCAGCAGCCCCGCTAGGGGAGATCAGCCCCAGCATTTT. Translating it yields CASSPARGDQPQHF. The rearrangement joins TRBV7-8 to TRBJ1-5, with D tentatively TRBD1 (5 bases). Germline V gives CDR1 SGHVS, CDR2 FQNEAQ. The CDR3 spans 14 residues. With 5 bases removed from V and 5 bases from J, the gap between germline ends came to 13 bases.